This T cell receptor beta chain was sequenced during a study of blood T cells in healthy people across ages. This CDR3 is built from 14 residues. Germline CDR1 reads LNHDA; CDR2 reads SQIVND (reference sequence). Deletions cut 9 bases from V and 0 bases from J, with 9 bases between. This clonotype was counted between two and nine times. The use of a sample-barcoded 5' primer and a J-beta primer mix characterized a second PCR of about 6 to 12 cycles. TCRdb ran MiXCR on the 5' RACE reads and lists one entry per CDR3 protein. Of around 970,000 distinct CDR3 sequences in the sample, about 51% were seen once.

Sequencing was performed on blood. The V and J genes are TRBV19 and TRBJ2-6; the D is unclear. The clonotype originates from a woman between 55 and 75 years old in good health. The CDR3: CASADYSGANVLTF. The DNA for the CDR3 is TGTGCCAGCGCGGATTACTCTGGGGCCAACGTCCTGACTTTC. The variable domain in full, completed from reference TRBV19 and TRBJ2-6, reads DGGITQSPKYLFRKEGQNVTLSCEQNLNHDAMYWYRQDPGQGLRLIYYSQIVNDFQKGDIAEGYSVSREKKESFPLTVTSAQKNPTAFYLCASADYSGANVLTFGAGSRLTVL.